This TCR beta chain was identified during a study of regulatory T cells in long-lasting Graves disease. Points from the study as a whole: Researchers examined only peripheral blood and not thyroid tissue. Whereas 950 to 1,000 public clonotypes were shared by new patients, persistent patients shared more, at under 3,000.

The CDR3 runs 14 residues. V shed 0 bases and J 6 bases; nucleotides not matched to a gene: 5. Germline assignment: CDR1 LNHNV and CDR2 YYDKDF (reference sequence). Arm-PCR of CDR3 regions with iRepertoire HTBI primers generated TCR beta libraries. Each CDR3 protein gets one entry after TCRdb re-called the multiplex PCR reads with MiXCR. The data contain 650,000 to 850,000 distinct CDR3 sequences, about 30% of them singletons. This clonotype occurred a few times. The antigen remains undetermined. Documented time point: persistent/refractory GD, antithyroid drugs over 5 years with positive TRAb. Extracted RNA from PBMCs served as the source of the TCR library.

The sample was peripheral blood mononuclear cells (PBMCs), taken when the disease was refractory, from a patient treated with antithyroid drugs. This clonotype was sampled from a female donor with Graves disease. The chain joins TRBV15 to TRBJ2-7, with 7 bases that match TRBD2. The CDR3 DNA reads TGTGCCACCAGCAGAGATCGGGTAGCGGGCGAGCAGTACTTC. Translating it yields CATSRDRVAGEQYF.